This entry describes one T cell receptor beta chain. What it binds is not known. Prepared TCR beta cDNA libraries contained unique molecular identifiers. The yield from approximately 1 to 10 million T cells was 500,000 or so cDNA molecules in total. TCRdb re-derived calls from the PCR reads in MiXCR, one entry per CDR3 protein. This table holds 700,000 to 800,000 distinct CDR3 sequences, about 32% found once. This record comes from a study of post-analysis software for immune sequencing data. For the study at large: Disease trajectories encompassed relapsing-remitting, secondary progressive and progressive-relapsing multiple sclerosis. Regarding the study as a whole: In patients, five or six TRBV segments were more frequent than in controls, with TRBV5-6, TRBV5-1 and TRBV20-1 among them. Multiple sclerosis was associated with a significant reduction in normalized Chao1 diversity relative to controls. Strong co-clustering by F measure was evident for samples that had been prepared in the same batch.

Germline V gene lookup returns CDR1 SGHTA and CDR2 FQGNSA. This CDR3 has 15 residues. V lost 4 bases, J lost 12 bases, and 22 bases lay in between. The TCR comes from a girl between 10 and 17 years old with multiple sclerosis. Sequencing input: blood. V usage is TRBV7-2 and J usage is TRBJ2-1; tentatively, D is TRBD2 (5 bases). CDR3 protein: CASSSGSLAAHGQFF. The CDR3 DNA sequence: TGTGCCAGCAGCTCCGGTTCCCTAGCTGCCCATGGGCAGTTCTTC. Together with reference TRBV7-2 and TRBJ2-1, the CDR3 gives the full variable domain: GAGVSQSPSNKVTEKGKDVELRCDPISGHTALYWYRQSLGQGLEFLIYFQGNSAPDKSGLPSDRFSAERTGGSVSTLTIQRTQQEDSAVYLCASSSGSLAAHGQFFGPGTRLTVL.